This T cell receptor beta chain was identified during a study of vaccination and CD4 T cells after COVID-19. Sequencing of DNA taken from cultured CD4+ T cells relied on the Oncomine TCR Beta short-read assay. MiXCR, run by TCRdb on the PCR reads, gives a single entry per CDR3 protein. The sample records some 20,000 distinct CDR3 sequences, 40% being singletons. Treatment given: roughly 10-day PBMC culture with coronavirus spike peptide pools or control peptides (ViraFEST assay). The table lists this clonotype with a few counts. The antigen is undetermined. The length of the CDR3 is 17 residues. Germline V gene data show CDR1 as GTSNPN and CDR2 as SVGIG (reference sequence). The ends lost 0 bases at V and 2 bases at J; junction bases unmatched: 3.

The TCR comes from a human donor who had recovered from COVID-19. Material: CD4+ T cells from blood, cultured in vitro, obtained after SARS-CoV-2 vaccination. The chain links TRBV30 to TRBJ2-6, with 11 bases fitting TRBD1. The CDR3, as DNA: TGTGCCTGGAGTGTAGGACAGGGGGCAGCTGGGGCCAACGTCCTGACTTTC. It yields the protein CAWSVGQGAAGANVLTF.